This is a list of T cell receptor beta chains from one sample in a study of shared clonotypes between healthy human individuals. Assay: immunoSEQ multiplex PCR; the TCRdb copy retains only in-frame clones and omits some. The repertoire holds about 2 million clones, with around 96% as singletons. Material: naive CD8+ T cells sorted from blood. The receptors originated from a man between 18 and 29 years old in good health. Both conserved end residues are part of each CDR3.

>TRBV10-2|TRBJ2-2
CASSSPDRAMAGELFF
>TRBV5-6|TRBJ2-2
CASSSNPPGELFF
>TRBV7-9|TRBJ2-7
CASSLSEVPYEQYF
>TRBV28|TRBJ2-2
CASSRATGGILVPGELFF
>TRBV6-5|TRBJ2-5
CASSSTGQVETQYF
>TRBV25-1|TRBJ2-5
CASSESDRLGETQYF
>TRBV29-1|TRBJ2-7
CSARGGLEVYEQYF
>TRBV28|TRBJ2-7
CASTYRGVFYEQYF
>TRBV7-6|TRBJ1-1
CASSLSLGAEAFF
>TRBV19|TRBJ1-1
CASIAGTGDTEAFF
>TRBV2|TRBJ1-2
CASNPVRGAGYGYTF
>TRBV28|TRBJ1-1
CASSFPAQGSSGNTEAFF
>TRBV6-1|TRBJ2-5
CASSEIGIQTQYF
>TRBV4-3|TRBJ2-1
CASSQDIAGEGKNEQFF
>TRBV27|TRBJ1-1
CASSRLNIQGRGNTEAFF
>TRBV29-1|TRBJ2-3
CSVEDWLAGGPGDTQYF